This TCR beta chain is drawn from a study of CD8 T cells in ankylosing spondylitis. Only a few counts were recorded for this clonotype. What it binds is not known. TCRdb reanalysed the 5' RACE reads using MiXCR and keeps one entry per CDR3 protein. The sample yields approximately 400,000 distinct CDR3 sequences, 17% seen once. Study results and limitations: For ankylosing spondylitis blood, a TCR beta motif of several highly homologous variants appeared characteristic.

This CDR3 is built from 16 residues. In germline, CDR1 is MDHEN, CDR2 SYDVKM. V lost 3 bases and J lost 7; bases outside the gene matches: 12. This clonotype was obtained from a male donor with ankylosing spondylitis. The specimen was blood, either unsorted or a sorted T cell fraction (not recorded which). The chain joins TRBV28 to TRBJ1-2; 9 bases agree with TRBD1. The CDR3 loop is CASSFRDRALLSGYTF. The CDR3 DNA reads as TGTGCCAGCAGTTTCCGGGACAGGGCCCTCCTCTCTGGCTACACCTTC.